These 7 T cell receptor beta chains originate from one sample sequenced in a study of cytotoxic CD8 clonotypes in ibrutinib-treated CLL. Using immunoSEQ multiplex PCR, the repertoire was profiled, and TCRdb retains in-frame clones only, with some absent. The sample has about 24,000 clones; approximately 71% are singletons. Sequencing was performed on PBMCs, taken after 12 months of ibrutinib treatment. These receptors all stem from a human donor with chronic lymphocytic leukemia.

This clone was observed once. This chain links TRBV18 with TRBJ2-5; D is unresolved. The V end was cut by 5 bases, the J end by 3 bases, with 10 bases between. Germline loops: CDR1 KGHSH, CDR2 LQKENI. The CDR3 spans 13 residues. The CDR3 coding sequence is TGTGCCAGCTCATTACAGAGAAAAGAGACCCAGTACTTC. As protein: CASSLQRKETQYF. Using reference TRBV18 and TRBJ2-5 for the parts outside the CDR3, the full variable domain is NAGVMQNPRHLVRRRGQEARLRCSPMKGHSHVYWYRQLPEEGLKFMVYLQKENIIDESGMPKERFSAEFPKEGPSILRIQQVVRGDSAAYFCASSLQRKETQYFGPGTRLLVL.

The rearrangement uses TRBV9 and TRBJ2-1, with 10 bases matching TRBD2. Germline values: CDR1 SGDLS, CDR2 YYNGEE. V dropped 1 base and J dropped 4; count of bases not matched to a gene: 11. CDR3 length: 18 residues. CDR3: CASSVTPPLAGAYNEQFF. DNA for the CDR3: TGTGCCAGCAGCGTAACTCCACCTCTAGCGGGGGCTTACAATGAGCAGTTCTTC.

V and J are TRBV6-1 and TRBJ2-5, with D unclear. This CDR3 region has 15 residues. The germline CDR1 and CDR2 sequences are MNHNS and SASEGT. V gave up 0 bases and J gave up 2 bases, with 10 bases separating them. CDR3 region: CASSEASTGQETQYF. CDR3 coding DNA: TGTGCCAGCAGTGAAGCATCGACGGGTCAAGAGACCCAGTACTTC.

Here the CDR3 DNA reads TGTGCCACCCAGACTAGCGGGGGAGGCGAGCAGTACTTC. It is translated as CATQTSGGGEQYF. The rearrangement joins TRBV11-1 to TRBJ2-7; 12 nucleotides align to TRBD2. The CDR3 extends over 13 amino acids. Germline V gene data show CDR1 as SGHAT and CDR2 as FQDESV (reference sequence). V was pared by 10 bases and J by 6 bases, with 7 bases of the junction left unmatched.

CDR3 coding DNA: TGTGCCAGCAGCGCGGACAGGGGGCGTTGGGACACTGAAGCTTTCTTT. It yields the protein CASSADRGRWDTEAFF. The J gene is TRBJ1-1, the V gene TRBV7-2; 11 bases line up with TRBD1. The CDR3 length is 16 residues. CDR1 SGHTA and CDR2 FQGNSA come from the germline V gene. The J segment lost 3 bases and the V segment lost 5 bases, leaving 8 bases of the junction unmatched.

This sequence joins TRBV11-2 and TRBJ2-1, with no clear D. The CDR3 totals 13 residues. Trimming shortened V by 2 bases and J by 4 bases, and 6 bases separated the two germline ends. CDR1 SGHAT and CDR2 FQNNGV come from the germline V gene. CDR3 sequence reads: CASSLIWYNEQFF. In DNA, the CDR3 is TGTGCCAGCAGCTTAATCTGGTACAATGAGCAGTTCTTC.

This clone has more than one count but fewer than ten. The chain couples TRBV10-2 to TRBJ1-6; TRBD1 aligns across 7 bases. Germline V gene sequence: CDR1 WSHSY, CDR2 SAAADI. V was pared by 6 bases and J by 10 bases, with 9 bases of the junction left unmatched. The CDR3 is 14 residues long. In nucleotides, the CDR3 is TGCGCCAGCAGCGTCGGACAGGAACGGTCACCCCTCCACTTT. Protein product: CASSVGQERSPLHF.